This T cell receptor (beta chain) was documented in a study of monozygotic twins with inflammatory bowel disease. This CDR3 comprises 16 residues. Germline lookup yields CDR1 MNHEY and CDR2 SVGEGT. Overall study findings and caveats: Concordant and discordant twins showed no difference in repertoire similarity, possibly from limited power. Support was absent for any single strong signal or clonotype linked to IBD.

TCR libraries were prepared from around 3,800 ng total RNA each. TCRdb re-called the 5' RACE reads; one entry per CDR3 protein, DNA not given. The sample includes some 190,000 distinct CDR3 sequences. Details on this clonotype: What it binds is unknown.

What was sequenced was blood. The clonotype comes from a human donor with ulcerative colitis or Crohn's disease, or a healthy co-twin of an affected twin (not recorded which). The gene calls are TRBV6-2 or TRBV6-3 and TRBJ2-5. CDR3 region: CASSFLAVGTLETQYF.